The rows below give T cell receptor beta chains drawn from one sample of a study of CD8 T cells in Susac syndrome. From the immunoSEQ multiplex PCR reads, TCRdb called clonotypes with MiXCR, one entry per CDR3 protein. This sample has hundreds of thousands of distinct CDR3 sequences, with 80% to 95% found just once. The specimen was CD4+ T cells from PBMCs. The source of these receptors is a human donor with multiple sclerosis. CDR3s include the opening cysteine and the closing phenylalanine or tryptophan. The D gene is left open where the match is weak. The size of a clone is reported for some rows only, either as once, few or many, or as a class for expanded clones.

D	J	V	size	CDR3	DNA
TRBD1	TRBJ1-2	TRBV5-1	NA	CASSIGQGATYGYTF	TGCGCCAGCAGCATAGGACAGGGGGCGACTTATGGCTACACCTTC
NA	TRBJ1-1	TRBV28	NA	CASSLVTPKEAFF	TGTGCCAGCAGTTTGGTAACCCCGAAAGAGGCTTTCTTT
TRBD1	TRBJ2-3	TRBV10-1	NA	CASSEGDSPTDTQYF	TGCGCCAGCAGTGAGGGGGACAGCCCCACAGATACGCAGTATTTT
NA	TRBJ2-7	TRBV15	NA	CATSRIQGQQYF	TGTGCCACCAGCAGAATACAGGGCCAGCAGTACTTC
TRBD2	TRBJ2-3	TRBV29-1	once	CSWTSATDTQYF	TGCAGCTGGACTAGCGCCACAGATACGCAGTATTTT
NA	TRBJ1-1	TRBV28	NA	CASGGVLPTEAFF	TGTGCCAGTGGGGGGGTTCTGCCCACTGAAGCTTTCTTT
NA	TRBJ1-4	TRBV9	NA	CASSPFTGSYEKLFF	TGTGCCAGCAGCCCATTCACAGGGTCTTATGAAAAACTGTTTTTT
NA	TRBJ2-1	TRBV3-1	NA	CASSQGRGSWNEQFF	TGTGCCAGCAGCCAAGGCAGGGGAAGTTGGAATGAGCAGTTCTTC
NA	TRBJ1-2	TRBV6-5	NA	CASRRTPNYGYTF	TGTGCCAGCAGGAGGACACCTAACTATGGCTACACCTTC
NA	TRBJ2-3	TRBV30	NA	CAWSWGAGGSTDTQYF	TGTGCCTGGAGTTGGGGGGCCGGGGGTAGCACAGATACGCAGTATTTT
TRBD1	TRBJ2-3	TRBV20-1	NA	CSASPTPGTGVLGTQYF	TGCAGTGCTAGCCCGACTCCTGGGACAGGGGTTCTGGGTACGCAGTATTTT
TRBD1	TRBJ1-2	TRBV12-3/TRBV12-4	once	CASSTTGDGRGYTF	TGTGCCAGCAGTACTACAGGGGACGGACGAGGCTACACCTTC
NA	TRBJ1-1	TRBV4-1	NA	CASSQANREVSFGTEAFF	TGCGCCAGCAGCCAAGCCAACAGGGAGGTAAGTTTTGGCACTGAAGCTTTCTTT
NA	TRBJ1-1	TRBV29-1	NA	CSVDEGNTEAFF	TGCAGCGTTGACGAGGGGAACACTGAAGCTTTCTTT
NA	TRBJ2-3	TRBV28	NA	CASSSQTDTQYF	TGTGCCAGCAGTTCCCAGACAGATACGCAGTATTTT
TRBD1	TRBJ2-2	TRBV7-6	NA	CASSRGQGRSGELFF	TGTGCCAGCAGCCGAGGACAGGGGAGGTCCGGGGAGCTGTTTTTT
NA	TRBJ2-5	TRBV5-8	NA	CASSLSPAQETQYF	TGTGCCAGCAGCTTGAGTCCGGCACAAGAGACCCAGTACTTC
NA	TRBJ1-2	TRBV7-9	NA	CASSFPGQTNGYTF	TGTGCCAGCAGCTTTCCGGGACAAACAAATGGCTACACCTTC
NA	TRBJ1-1	TRBV30	NA	CAWSGPGGPTEAFF	TGTGCCTGGAGTGGACCGGGGGGTCCCACTGAAGCTTTCTTT
NA	TRBJ2-1	TRBV12-3/TRBV12-4	NA	CASRSWGTTGNSYNEQFF	TGTGCCAGCAGGAGCTGGGGTACCACAGGGAATTCCTACAATGAGCAGTTCTTC
TRBD2	TRBJ2-7	TRBV10-3	NA	CAIKASGGTYEQYF	TGTGCCATCAAGGCTAGCGGGGGAACCTACGAGCAGTACTTC
NA	TRBJ1-3	TRBV20-1	once	CSALDAGSSRNTIYF	TGCAGTGCTCTAGATGCAGGGTCTAGTAGAAACACCATATATTTT
NA	TRBJ1-2	TRBV12-3/TRBV12-4	few	CASSLDSYYGYTF	TGTGCCAGCAGTTTGGACAGCTACTATGGCTACACCTTC
NA	TRBJ1-4	TRBV5-1	NA	CASSLEFEKLFF	TGCGCCAGCAGCTTGGAGTTTGAAAAACTGTTTTTT
NA	TRBJ2-3	TRBV14	NA	CASSPLRAERYTQYF	TGTGCCAGCAGCCCCTTGCGGGCGGAAAGATATACGCAGTATTTT
TRBD2	TRBJ2-3	TRBV6-1	NA	CASTGTSGGTDTQYF	TGTGCCAGCACCGGGACTAGCGGGGGCACAGATACGCAGTATTTT
TRBD1	TRBJ1-5	TRBV6-1	NA	CASKGGTEPQHF	TGTGCCAGCAAGGGAGGGACAGAGCCCCAGCATTTT
NA	TRBJ2-3	TRBV27	NA	CASSIQIAPGADTQYF	TGTGCCAGCAGTATCCAAATCGCCCCGGGGGCAGATACGCAGTATTTT
TRBD1	TRBJ1-1	TRBV18	NA	CASSPGGQVLEAFF	TGTGCCAGCTCACCGGGGGGACAGGTCCTTGAAGCTTTCTTT
NA	TRBJ1-5	TRBV10-3	NA	CAISGGGGSQPQHF	TGTGCCATCAGTGGGGGGGGAGGGAGTCAGCCCCAGCATTTT
NA	TRBJ2-5	TRBV12-3/TRBV12-4	NA	CASSLNRVETQYF	TGTGCCAGCAGTTTAAACAGGGTTGAGACCCAGTACTTC
NA	TRBJ1-1	TRBV28	NA	CASRRDGLPGAEAFF	TGTGCCAGCAGGCGGGACGGATTACCAGGGGCTGAAGCTTTCTTT
NA	TRBJ1-4	TRBV5-1	once	CASTLAGSGGEKLFF	TGCGCCAGCACCTTGGCTGGGTCGGGGGGTGAAAAACTGTTTTTT
NA	TRBJ1-5	TRBV20-1	NA	CSAEGEGRGNQPQHF	TGCAGTGCCGAAGGAGAGGGACGAGGCAATCAGCCCCAGCATTTT
NA	TRBJ1-1	TRBV20-1	NA	CSAREGVTEAFF	TGCAGTGCTAGAGAAGGAGTTACTGAAGCTTTCTTT
NA	TRBJ1-5	TRBV28	NA	CASSENHQPQHF	TGTGCCAGCAGCGAAAATCATCAGCCCCAGCATTTT
TRBD2	TRBJ2-1	TRBV4-1	NA	CASSSSTSGGAFEQFF	TGCGCCAGCAGCTCTAGCACTAGCGGGGGGGCCTTTGAGCAGTTCTTC
NA	TRBJ2-2	TRBV7-9	NA	CASSLASGKGGELFF	TGTGCCAGCAGCTTAGCGTCCGGGAAGGGCGGGGAGCTGTTTTTT